This TCR beta chain is drawn from a study of blood T cell repertoires in COVID-19. About the study: Samples representing acute and convalescent COVID-19 were sourced from the United States, Italy and Spain. Sample material is recorded as cDNA or gDNA derived from T cells, B-cell-depleted T cells, or PBMCs.

In the original analysis: Quantification of nucleated cells was approximated via reference gene primer amplification. Only in-frame clones appear in the TCRdb table, and some are missing; sequencing was by immunoSEQ multiplex PCR. V and J calls and clone size are those listed in that table; D and trimming were worked out from the DNA. The sample has roughly 190,000 clones, 76% seen once. V lost 0 bases, J lost 4 bases, and 17 bases lay in between. Germline loops: CDR1 MNHEY, CDR2 SMNVEV (reference sequence). CDR3 size: 17 residues. The sample consisted of peripheral blood. V is TRBV27 and J is TRBJ2-3; D uncertain. The clonotype originates from a woman aged 45-60 years with active or convalescent COVID-19. The CDR3 is CASSLSARQIPPDTQYF. The CDR3 DNA reads TGTGCCAGCAGTTTATCGGCTCGCCAAATCCCCCCAGATACGCAGTATTTT.